This T cell receptor beta chain was observed in a study of identical twins. This CDR3 region has 18 residues. V dropped 0 bases and J dropped 4 bases, with 22 bases sitting between them. Germline V gene data show CDR1 as DFQATT and CDR2 as SNEGSKA (reference sequence). Carrying unique molecular identifiers, the cDNA also gained a universal primer site through template switching. Each CDR3 protein is one row after TCRdb ran MiXCR on the 5' RACE reads. The sample records about 530,000 distinct CDR3 sequences, approximately 20% being singletons. These data were also filed under a second study, of yellow fever vaccine responses in identical twins.

This chain uses TRBV20-1 with TRBJ2-1; perhaps TRBD2 as D (6 bases). The clonotype originates from a woman aged 18-29 years in good health. The source material was CD4+ T cells sorted from blood. This chain's CDR3 is CSARDPTGGTQRYNEQFF. As DNA, the CDR3 is TGCAGTGCTAGAGATCCCACCGGCGGGACTCAACGGTACAATGAGCAGTTCTTC.